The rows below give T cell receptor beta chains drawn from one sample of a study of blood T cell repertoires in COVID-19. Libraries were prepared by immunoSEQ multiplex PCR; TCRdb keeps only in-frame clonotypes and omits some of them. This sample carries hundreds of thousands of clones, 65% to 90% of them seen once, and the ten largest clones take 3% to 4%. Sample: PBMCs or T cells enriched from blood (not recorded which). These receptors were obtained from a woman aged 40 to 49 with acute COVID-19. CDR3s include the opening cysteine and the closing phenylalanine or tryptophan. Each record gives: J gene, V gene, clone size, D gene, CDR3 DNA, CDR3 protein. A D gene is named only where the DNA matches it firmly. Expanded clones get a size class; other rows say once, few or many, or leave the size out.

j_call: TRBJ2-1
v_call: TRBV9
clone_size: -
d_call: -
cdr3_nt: TGTGCCAGCAGCCCCGGGACATTTACCTACAATGAGCAGTTCTTC
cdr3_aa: CASSPGTFTYNEQFF

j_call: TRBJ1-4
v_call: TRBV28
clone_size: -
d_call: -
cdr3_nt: TGTGCCAGCACTTCAGGGCTCGGTAATGAAAAACTGTTTTTT
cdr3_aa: CASTSGLGNEKLFF

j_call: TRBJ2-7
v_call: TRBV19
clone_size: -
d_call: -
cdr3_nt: TGTGCCAGTAGTACTAAAGCGGGTAACTACGAGCAGTACTTC
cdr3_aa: CASSTKAGNYEQYF

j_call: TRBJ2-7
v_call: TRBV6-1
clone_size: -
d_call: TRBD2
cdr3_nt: TGTGCCAGCAGTGAACCTAGCGGGAGGGCAAAACCCGAGCAGTACTTC
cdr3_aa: CASSEPSGRAKPEQYF

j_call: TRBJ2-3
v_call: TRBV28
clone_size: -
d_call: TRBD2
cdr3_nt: TGTGCCAGCAGTTTCCACGGGAGGGCCTTTGTAGATACGCAGTATTTT
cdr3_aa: CASSFHGRAFVDTQYF

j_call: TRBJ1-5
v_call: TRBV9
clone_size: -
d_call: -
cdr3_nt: TGTGCCAGCAGCTCCGAGGGTAGCAATCAGCCCCAGCATTTT
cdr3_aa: CASSSEGSNQPQHF

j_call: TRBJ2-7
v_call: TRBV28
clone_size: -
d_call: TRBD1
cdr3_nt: TGTGCCAGCAGTCCCTACGGGACAGGATCCTACGAGCAGTACTTC
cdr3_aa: CASSPYGTGSYEQYF

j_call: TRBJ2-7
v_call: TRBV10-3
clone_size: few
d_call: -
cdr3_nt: TGTGCCATCAGTGTTGAACAGGGATACGAGCAGTACTTC
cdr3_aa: CAISVEQGYEQYF

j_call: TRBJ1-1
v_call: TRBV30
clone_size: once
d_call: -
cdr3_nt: TGTGCCTGGAGTCGGTTGAACACTGAAGCTTTCTTT
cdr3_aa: CAWSRLNTEAFF

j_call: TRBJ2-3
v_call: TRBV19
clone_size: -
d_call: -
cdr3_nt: TGTGCCAGTAGTCCTTTTTCCCTAGTCTCCCGCACAGATACGCAGTATTTT
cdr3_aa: CASSPFSLVSRTDTQYF

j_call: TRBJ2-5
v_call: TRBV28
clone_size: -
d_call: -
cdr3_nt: TGTGCCAGTAAAACAGACACCAGGCGGACCCAGTACTTC
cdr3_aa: CASKTDTRRTQYF

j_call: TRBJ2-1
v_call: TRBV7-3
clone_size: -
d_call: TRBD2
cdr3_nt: TGTGCCAGCAGCCAAAGGCCTAGCGGGAGCTCCTACAATGAGCAGTTCTTC
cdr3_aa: CASSQRPSGSSYNEQFF

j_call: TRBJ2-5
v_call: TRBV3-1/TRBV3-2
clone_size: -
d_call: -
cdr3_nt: TGTGCCAGCAGCCAAGGAGCTCACCAGTACTTC
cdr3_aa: CASSQGAHQYF

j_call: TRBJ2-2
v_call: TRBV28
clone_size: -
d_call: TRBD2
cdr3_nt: TGTGCCAGCACTCCAGCGGGACGATCCGGGGAGCTGTTTTTT
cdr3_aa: CASTPAGRSGELFF

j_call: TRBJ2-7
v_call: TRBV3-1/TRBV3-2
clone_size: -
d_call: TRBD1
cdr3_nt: TGTGCCAGCAGCCAAGAGTGGAACAGGGGCTATCCCTACGAGCAGTACTTC
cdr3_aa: CASSQEWNRGYPYEQYF

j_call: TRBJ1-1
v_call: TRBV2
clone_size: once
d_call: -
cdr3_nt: TGTGCCAGTGCCCAGGAACGGGGGGCAGGCACTGAAGCTTTCTTT
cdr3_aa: CASAQERGAGTEAFF

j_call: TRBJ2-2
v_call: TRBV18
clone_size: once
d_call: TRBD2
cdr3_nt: TGTGCCAGCTCACCACCGAATAGCGGGAGGATTCGCACCGGGGAGCTGTTTTTT
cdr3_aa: CASSPPNSGRIRTGELFF

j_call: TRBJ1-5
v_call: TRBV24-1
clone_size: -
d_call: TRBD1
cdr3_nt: TGTGCCACCGGGGACAGAGGCAATCAGCCCCAGCATTTT
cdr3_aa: CATGDRGNQPQHF

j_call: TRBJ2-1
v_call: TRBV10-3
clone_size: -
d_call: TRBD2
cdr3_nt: TGTGCCATCAGGCCGGGACTAGCGCCCTACAATGAGCAGTTCTTC
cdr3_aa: CAIRPGLAPYNEQFF

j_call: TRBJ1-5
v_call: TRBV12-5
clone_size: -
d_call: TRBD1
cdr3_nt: TGTGCTAGTGGTTTGGGGGGACAGGGTCACCCTCGCAATCAGCCCCAGCATTTT
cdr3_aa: CASGLGGQGHPRNQPQHF

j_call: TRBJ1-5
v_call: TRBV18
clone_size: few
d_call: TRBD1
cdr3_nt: TGTGCCAGCTCAGCTATACAGGGGAGCAATCAGCCCCAGCATTTT
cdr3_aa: CASSAIQGSNQPQHF

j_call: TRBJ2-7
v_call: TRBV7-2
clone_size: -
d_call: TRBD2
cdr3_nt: TGTGCCAGCAGCTTGGGAGGGGCGGGAGGCCTCTACGAGCAGTACTTC
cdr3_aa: CASSLGGAGGLYEQYF

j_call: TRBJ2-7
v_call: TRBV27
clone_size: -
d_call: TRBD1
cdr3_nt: TGTGCCAGCAGTTTGATTCCCGGGACAGGGAACCACGAGCAGTACTTC
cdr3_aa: CASSLIPGTGNHEQYF

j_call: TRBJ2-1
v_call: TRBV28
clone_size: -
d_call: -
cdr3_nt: TGTGCCAGCAGTATCACAGGTAAACCAAGCAATGAGCAGTTCTTC
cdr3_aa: CASSITGKPSNEQFF

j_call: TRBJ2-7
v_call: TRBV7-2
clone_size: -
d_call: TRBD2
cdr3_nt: TGTGCCAGCAGCTTAGAACCTAGCGGGAGGGGGGAGCAGTACTTC
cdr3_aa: CASSLEPSGRGEQYF

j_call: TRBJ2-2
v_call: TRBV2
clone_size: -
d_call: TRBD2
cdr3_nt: TGTGCCAGCAGGCCGGGACTAGCGGGGAGCGGGGAGCTGTTTTTT
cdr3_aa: CASRPGLAGSGELFF

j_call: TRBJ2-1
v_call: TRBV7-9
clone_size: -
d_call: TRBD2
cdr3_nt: TGTGCCAGCAGTCAACCCCGGGACTACAGTTCTTACAATGAGCAGTTCTTC
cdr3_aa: CASSQPRDYSSYNEQFF

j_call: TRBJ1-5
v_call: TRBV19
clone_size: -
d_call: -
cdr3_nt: TGTGCCAGTAATTCAGGGGCGGTGGGCAATCAGCCCCAGCATTTT
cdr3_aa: CASNSGAVGNQPQHF

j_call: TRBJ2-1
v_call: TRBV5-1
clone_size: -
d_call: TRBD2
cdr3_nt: TGCGCCAGCAGCTTAGCGCGGGAGCCCTCCTACAATGAGCAGTTCTTC
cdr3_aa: CASSLAREPSYNEQFF

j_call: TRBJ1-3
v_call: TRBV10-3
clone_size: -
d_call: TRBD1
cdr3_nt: TGTGCCATCAGTGAGGCGACAGGGGTCCGGAACACCATATATTTT
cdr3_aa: CAISEATGVRNTIYF

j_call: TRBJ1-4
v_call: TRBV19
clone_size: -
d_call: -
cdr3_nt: TGTGCCAGTAGTCGCGGGACCCAGAGTAATGAAAAACTGTTTTTT
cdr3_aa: CASSRGTQSNEKLFF

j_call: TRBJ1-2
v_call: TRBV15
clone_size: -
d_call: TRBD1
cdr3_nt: TGTGCCACCAGCCCTCGGGAGAGGGGGCACTATGGCTACACCTTC
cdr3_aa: CATSPRERGHYGYTF

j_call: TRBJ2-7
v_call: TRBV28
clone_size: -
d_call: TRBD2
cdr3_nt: TGTGCCAGCAGTGCTAGCGGGAGTTACGAGCAGTACTTC
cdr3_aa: CASSASGSYEQYF

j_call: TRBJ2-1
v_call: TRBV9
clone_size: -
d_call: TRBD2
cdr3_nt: TGTGCCAGCAGCGTGGGAGGGTTGGAGCAGTTCTTC
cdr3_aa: CASSVGGLEQFF

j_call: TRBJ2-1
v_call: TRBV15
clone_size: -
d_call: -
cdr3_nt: TGTGCCACCGGGATTTCGAGACTAGGAGATCCTGAGCAGTTCTTC
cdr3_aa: CATGISRLGDPEQFF

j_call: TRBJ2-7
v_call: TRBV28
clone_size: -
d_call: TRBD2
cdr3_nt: TGTGCCAGCAGCTGGACTAGCGGGGACTACGAGCAGTACTTC
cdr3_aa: CASSWTSGDYEQYF

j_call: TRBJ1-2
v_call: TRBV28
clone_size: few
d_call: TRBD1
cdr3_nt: TGTGCCAGCAGTTCCCTATCCGGGACAGGTTTTAACTATGGCTACACCTTC
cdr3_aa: CASSSLSGTGFNYGYTF

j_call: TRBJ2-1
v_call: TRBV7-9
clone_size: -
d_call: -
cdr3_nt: TGTGCCAGCAGCTTAGAGGGCAGGGGGCAGTTCTTC
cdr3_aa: CASSLEGRGQFF

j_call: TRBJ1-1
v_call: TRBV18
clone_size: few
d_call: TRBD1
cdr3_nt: TGTGCCAGCTCACCAGCACTTAGACAGGGTCAACTGGGGACTGAAGCTTTCTTT
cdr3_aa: CASSPALRQGQLGTEAFF

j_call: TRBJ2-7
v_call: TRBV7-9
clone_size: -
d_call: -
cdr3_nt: TGTGCCAGCAGCCCTTCCCGCGGGATAGGGTACGAGCAGTACTTC
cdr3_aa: CASSPSRGIGYEQYF

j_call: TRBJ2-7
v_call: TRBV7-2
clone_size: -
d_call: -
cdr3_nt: TGTGCCAGCAGCTTAGATGATAGCAGATCCTACGAGCAGTACTTC
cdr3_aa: CASSLDDSRSYEQYF

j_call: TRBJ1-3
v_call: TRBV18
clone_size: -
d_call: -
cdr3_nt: TGTGCCAGCTCACCTATCGAGTTCTCTGGAAACACCATATATTTT
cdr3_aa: CASSPIEFSGNTIYF

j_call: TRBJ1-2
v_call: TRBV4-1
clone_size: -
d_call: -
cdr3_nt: TGCGCCAGCAGCTCCCCAGTATGGGGGGGAGATGGCTACACCTTC
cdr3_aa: CASSSPVWGGDGYTF

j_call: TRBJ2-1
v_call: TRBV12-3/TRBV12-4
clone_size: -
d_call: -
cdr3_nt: TGTGCCAGCCGATCCCCGACGGTGGAGGAGCAGTTCTTC
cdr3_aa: CASRSPTVEEQFF

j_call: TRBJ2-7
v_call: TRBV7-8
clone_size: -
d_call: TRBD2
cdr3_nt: TGTGCCAGCAGCGCGGCTAGCGGGAGAGGGTACGAGCAGTACTTC
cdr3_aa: CASSAASGRGYEQYF

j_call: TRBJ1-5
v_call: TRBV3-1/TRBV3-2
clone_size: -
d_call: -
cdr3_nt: TGTGCCAGCAGCCAAGATTTCGGGGAATTACGGCCCCAGCATTTT
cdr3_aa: CASSQDFGELRPQHF

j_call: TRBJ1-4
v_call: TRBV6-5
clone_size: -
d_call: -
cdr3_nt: TGTGCCAGTGCTGGGCAGGGGTATGAAAAACTGTTTTTT
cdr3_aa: CASAGQGYEKLFF

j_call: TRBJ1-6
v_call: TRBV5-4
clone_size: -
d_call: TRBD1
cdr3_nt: TGTGCCAGCAGATACGGGGGACAGGGAGATTCACCCCTCCACTTT
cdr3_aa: CASRYGGQGDSPLHF

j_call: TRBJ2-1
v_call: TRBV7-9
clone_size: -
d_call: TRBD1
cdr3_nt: TGTGCCAGCAGCTTTTTCTTGGACAGGAGCGGTGAGCAGTTCTTC
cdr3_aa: CASSFFLDRSGEQFF

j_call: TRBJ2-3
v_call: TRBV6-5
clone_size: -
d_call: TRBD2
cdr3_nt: TGTGCCAGCAGTTACTCGGGAGGGAGCACAGATACGCAGTATTTT
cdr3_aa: CASSYSGGSTDTQYF

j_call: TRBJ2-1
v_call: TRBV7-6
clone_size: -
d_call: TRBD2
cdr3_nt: TGTGCCAGCAGAAAACGGACTAGCGCACTTGAGCAGTTCTTC
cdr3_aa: CASRKRTSALEQFF

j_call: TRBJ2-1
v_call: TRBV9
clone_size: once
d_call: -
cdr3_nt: TGTGCCAGCAGCCCCTCCCCTTCGGGAGTTGAGCAGTTCTTC
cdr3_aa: CASSPSPSGVEQFF

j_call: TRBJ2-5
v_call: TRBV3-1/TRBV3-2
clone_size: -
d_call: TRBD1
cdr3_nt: TGTGCCAGTCAAACAGGGGGCTACCAAGAGACCCAGTACTTC
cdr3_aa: CASQTGGYQETQYF